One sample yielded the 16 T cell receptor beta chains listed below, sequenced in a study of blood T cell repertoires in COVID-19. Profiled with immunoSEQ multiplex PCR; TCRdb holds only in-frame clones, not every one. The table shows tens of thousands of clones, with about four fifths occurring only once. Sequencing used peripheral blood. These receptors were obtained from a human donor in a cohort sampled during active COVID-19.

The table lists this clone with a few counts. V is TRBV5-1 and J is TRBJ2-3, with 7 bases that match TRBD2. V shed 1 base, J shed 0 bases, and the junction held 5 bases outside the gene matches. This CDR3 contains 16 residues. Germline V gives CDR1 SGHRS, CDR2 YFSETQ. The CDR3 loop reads CASSLYAGDSTDTQYF. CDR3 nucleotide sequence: TGCGCCAGCAGCTTGTATGCGGGGGATAGCACAGATACGCAGTATTTT.

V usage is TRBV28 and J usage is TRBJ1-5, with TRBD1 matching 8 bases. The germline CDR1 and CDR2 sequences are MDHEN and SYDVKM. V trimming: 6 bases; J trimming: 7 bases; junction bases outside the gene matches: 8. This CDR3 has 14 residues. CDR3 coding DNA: TGTGCCAGCAGAAAAGCAGGGGGCGTGCAGCCCCAGCATTTT. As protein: CASRKAGGVQPQHF.

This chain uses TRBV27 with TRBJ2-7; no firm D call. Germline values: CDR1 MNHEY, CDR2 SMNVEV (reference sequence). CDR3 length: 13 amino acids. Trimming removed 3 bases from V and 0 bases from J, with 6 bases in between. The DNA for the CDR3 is TGTGCCAGCAGTTTGTCAGGCTCCTACGAGCAGTACTTC. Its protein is CASSLSGSYEQYF.

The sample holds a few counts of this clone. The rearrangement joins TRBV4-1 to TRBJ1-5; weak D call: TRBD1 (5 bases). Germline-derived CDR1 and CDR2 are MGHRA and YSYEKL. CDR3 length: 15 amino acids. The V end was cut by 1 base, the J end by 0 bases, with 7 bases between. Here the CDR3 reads CASSQGGLSNQPQHF. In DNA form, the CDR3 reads TGCGCCAGCAGCCAAGGGGGCCTTAGCAATCAGCCCCAGCATTTT.

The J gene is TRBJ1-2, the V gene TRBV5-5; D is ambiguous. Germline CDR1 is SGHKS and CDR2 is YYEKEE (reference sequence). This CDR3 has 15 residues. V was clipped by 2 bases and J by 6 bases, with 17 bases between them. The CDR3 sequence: CASSLSTTPGDGYTF. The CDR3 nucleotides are TGTGCCAGCAGCTTATCGACAACCCCGGGAGATGGCTACACCTTC.

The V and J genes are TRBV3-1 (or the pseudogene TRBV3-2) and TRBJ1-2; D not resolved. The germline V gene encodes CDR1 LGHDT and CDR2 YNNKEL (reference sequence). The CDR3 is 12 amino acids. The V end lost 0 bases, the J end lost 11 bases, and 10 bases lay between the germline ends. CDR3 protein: CASSQDLGVYTF. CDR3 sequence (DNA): TGTGCCAGCAGCCAAGATCTGGGAGTATACACCTTC.

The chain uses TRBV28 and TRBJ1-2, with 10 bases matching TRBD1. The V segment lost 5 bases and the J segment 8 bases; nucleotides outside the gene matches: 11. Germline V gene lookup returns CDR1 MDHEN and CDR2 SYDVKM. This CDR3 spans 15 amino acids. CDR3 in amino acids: CASSPLTGGAWGYTF. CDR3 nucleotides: TGTGCCAGCAGTCCCCTGACAGGGGGCGCTTGGGGCTACACCTTC.

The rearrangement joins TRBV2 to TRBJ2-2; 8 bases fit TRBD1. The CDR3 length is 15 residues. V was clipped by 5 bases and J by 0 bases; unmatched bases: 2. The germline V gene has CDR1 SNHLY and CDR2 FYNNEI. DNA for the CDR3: TGTGCCAGCAGTCGGACAGGGACGAACACCGGGGAGCTGTTTTTT. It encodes CASSRTGTNTGELFF.

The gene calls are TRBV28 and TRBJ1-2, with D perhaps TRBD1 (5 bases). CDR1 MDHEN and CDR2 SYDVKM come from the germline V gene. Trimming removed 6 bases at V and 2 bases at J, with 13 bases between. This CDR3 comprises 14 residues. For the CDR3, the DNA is TGTGCCAGCAGCCTTCCACAGGCAAACTATGGCTACACCTTC. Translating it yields CASSLPQANYGYTF.

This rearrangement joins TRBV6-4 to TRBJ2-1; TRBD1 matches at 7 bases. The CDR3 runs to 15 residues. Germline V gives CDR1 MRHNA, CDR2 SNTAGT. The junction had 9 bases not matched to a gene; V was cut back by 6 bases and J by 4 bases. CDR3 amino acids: CASSPWDSLYNEQFF. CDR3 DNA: TGTGCCAGCAGCCCCTGGGACAGTTTGTACAATGAGCAGTTCTTC.

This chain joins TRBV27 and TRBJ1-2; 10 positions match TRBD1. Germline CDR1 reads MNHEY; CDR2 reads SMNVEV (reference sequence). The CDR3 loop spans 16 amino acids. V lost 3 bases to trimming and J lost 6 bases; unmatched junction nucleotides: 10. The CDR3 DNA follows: TGTGCCAGCAGTTTGGCCTACCGGGACAGGGGCCATGGCTACACCTTC. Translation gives CASSLAYRDRGHGYTF.

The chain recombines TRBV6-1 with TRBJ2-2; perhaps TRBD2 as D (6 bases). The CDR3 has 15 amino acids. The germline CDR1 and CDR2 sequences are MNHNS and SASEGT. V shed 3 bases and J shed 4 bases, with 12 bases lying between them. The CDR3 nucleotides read TGTGCCAGCAGTGAGCGGCAGGGAGGCACCGGGGAGCTGTTTTTT. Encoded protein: CASSERQGGTGELFF.

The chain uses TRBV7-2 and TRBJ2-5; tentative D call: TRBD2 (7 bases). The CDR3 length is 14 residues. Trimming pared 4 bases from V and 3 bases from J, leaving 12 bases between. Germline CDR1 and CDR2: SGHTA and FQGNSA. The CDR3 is CASSSGGSKETQYF. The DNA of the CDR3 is TGTGCCAGCAGCTCGGGGGGCAGTAAAGAGACCCAGTACTTC.

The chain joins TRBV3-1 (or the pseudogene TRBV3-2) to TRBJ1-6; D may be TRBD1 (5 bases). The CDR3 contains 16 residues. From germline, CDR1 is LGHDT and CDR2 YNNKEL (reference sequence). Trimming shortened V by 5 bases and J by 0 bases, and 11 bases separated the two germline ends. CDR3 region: CASSKQASSYNSPLHF. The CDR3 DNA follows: TGTGCCAGCAGCAAACAGGCGAGCTCCTATAATTCACCCCTCCACTTT.

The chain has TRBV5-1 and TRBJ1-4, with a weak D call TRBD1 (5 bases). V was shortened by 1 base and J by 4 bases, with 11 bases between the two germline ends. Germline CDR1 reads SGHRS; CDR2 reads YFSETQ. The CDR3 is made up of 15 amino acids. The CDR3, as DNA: TGCGCCAGCAGCTTGCGCACAGGTGATAATGAAAAACTGTTTTTT. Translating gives CASSLRTGDNEKLFF.

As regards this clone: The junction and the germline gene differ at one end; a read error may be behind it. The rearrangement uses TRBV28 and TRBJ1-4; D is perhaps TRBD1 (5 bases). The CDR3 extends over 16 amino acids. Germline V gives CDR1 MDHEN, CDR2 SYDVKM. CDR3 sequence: CASSSPVGATNEKLFF. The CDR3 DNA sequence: TGTGCCAGCAGTTCCCCCGTAGGGGCAACGAATGAAAAACTGTTTTTT.